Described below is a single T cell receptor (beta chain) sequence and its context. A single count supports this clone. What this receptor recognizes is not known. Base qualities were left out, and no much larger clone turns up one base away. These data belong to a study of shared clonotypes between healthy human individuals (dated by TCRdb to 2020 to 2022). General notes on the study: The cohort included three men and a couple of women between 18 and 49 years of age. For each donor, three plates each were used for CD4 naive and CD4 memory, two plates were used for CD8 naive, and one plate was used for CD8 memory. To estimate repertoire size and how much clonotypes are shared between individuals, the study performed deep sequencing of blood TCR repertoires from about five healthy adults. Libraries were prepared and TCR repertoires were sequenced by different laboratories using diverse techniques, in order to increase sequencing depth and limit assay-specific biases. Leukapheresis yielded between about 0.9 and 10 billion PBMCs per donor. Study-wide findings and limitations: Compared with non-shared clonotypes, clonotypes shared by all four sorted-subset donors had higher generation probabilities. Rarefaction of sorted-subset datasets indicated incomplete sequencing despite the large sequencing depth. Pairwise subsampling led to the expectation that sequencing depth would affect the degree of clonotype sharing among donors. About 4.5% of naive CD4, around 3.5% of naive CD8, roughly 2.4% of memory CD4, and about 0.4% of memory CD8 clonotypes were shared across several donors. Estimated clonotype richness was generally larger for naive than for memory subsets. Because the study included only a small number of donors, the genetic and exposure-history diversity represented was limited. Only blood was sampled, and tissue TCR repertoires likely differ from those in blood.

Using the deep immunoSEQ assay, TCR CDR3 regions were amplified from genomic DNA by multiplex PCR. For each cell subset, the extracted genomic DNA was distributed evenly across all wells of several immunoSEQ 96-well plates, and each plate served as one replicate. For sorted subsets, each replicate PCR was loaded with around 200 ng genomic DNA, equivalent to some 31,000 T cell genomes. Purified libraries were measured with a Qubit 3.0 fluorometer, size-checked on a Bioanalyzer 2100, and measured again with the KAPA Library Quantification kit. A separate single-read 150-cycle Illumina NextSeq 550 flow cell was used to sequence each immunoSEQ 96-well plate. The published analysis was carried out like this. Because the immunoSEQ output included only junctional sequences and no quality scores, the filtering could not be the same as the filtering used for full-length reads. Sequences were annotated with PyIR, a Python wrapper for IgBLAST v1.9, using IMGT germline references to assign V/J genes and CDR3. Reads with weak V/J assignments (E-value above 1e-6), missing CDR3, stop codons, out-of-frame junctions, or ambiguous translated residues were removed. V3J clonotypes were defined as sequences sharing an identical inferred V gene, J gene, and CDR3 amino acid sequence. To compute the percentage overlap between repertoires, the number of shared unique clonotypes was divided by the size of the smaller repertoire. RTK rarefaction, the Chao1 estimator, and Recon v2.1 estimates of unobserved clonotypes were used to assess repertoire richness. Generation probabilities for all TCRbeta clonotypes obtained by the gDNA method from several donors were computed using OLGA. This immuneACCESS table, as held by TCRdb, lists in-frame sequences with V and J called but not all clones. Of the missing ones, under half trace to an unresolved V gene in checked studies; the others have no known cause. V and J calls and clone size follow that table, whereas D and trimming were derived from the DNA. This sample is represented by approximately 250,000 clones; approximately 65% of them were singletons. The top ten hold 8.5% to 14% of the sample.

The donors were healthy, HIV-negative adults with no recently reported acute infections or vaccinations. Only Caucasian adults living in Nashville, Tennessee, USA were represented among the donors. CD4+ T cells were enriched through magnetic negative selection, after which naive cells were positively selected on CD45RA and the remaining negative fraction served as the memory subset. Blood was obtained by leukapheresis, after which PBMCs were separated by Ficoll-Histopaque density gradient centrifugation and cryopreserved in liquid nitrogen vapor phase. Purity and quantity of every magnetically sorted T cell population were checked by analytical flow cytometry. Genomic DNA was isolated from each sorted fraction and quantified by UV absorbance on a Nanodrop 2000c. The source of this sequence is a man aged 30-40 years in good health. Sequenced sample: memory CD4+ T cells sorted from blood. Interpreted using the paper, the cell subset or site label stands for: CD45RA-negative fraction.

CDR3 loop: CASSFRLAGGPHEQYF. The DNA is as follows: TGTGCCAGCAGCTTTCGGCTAGCGGGAGGGCCCCACGAGCAGTACTTC. The chain is assembled from TRBV11-2 and TRBJ2-7; 12 central nucleotides agree with TRBD2. The CDR3 covers 16 residues, taking in both the cysteine and the phenylalanine. Only the CDR3 DNA stays, 48 bases, in frame from base 1. Based on the germline V gene, the CDR1 and CDR2 sequences are SGHAT and FQNNGV. Unmatched junction bases come to 8, with V trimmed by 3 bases and J by 5 bases. The reference TRBV11-2 and TRBJ2-7 proteins fill in what lies around the CDR3, so the full variable domain reads EAGVAQSPRYKIIEKRQSVAFWCNPISGHATLYWYQQILGQGPKLLIQFQNNGVVDDSQLPKDRFSAERLKGVDSTLKIQPAKLEDSAVYLCASSFRLAGGPHEQYFGPGTRLTVT.